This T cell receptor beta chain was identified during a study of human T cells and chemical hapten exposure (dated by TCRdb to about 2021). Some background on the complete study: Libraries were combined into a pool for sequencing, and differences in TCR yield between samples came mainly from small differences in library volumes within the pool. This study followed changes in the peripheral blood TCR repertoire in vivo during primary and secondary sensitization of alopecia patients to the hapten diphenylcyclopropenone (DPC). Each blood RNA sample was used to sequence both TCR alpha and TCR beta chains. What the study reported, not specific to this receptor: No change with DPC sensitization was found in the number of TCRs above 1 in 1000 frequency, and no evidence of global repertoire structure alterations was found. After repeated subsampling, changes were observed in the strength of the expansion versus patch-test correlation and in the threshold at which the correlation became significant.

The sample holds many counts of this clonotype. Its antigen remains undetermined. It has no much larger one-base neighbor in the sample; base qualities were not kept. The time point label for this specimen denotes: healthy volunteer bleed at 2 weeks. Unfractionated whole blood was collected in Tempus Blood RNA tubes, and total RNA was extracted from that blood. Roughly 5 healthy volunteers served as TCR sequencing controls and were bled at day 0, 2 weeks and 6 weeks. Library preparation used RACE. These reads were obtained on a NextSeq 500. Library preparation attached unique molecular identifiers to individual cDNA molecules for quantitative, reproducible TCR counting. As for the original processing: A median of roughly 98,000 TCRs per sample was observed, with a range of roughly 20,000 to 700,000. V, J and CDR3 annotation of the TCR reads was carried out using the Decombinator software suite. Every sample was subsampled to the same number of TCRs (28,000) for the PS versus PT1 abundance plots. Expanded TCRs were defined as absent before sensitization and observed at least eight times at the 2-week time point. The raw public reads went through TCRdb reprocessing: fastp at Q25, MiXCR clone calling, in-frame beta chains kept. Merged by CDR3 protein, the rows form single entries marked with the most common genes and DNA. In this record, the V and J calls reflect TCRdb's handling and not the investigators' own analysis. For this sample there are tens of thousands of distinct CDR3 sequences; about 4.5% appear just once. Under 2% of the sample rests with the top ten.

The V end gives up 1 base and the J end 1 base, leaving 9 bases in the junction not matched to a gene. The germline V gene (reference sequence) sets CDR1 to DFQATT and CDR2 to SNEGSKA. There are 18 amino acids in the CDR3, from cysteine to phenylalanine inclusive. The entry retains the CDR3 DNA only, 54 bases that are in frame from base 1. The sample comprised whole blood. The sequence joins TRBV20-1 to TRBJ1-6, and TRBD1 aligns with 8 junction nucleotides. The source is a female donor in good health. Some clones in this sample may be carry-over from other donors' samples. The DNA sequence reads TGCAGTGCTAGAGCGGTGGGACAGGCCCAATCCTATAATTCACCCCTCCACTTT. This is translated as CSARAVGQAQSYNSPLHF.